The 16 T cell receptor beta chains reported below all come from one sample, sequenced in a study of molecular identifiers for immune sequencing clone quantification. TCRdb reanalysed the PCR reads using MiXCR and keeps one entry per CDR3 protein. The sample lists 40,000 to 45,000 distinct CDR3 sequences, under 20% occurring once. The sequencing input was naive CD8+ T cells from blood, with Jurkat cell RNA spiked in. The sample's subset: FACS-sorted CD8+CD4-CCR7+CD45RA+ naive T cells. All receptors derive from a human donor in good health. Some libraries in this study had Jurkat cell RNA spiked in.

As regards this clonotype: A much larger clone sits a single nucleotide away, making a read error possible. Because the CDR3 is missing its conserved closing phenylalanine or tryptophan, this is likely a read error. The V call is TRBV5-4, the J call TRBJ2-1, with TRBD1 matching 9 bases. The CDR3 runs to 15 residues. Germline loops: CDR1 SGHNT, CDR2 YYREEE (reference sequence). The V and J ends lost 4 bases and 9 bases, in that order; junction bases with no gene match: 11. CDR3 sequence (DNA): TGTGCCAGCAGCCATACCGGGACAGGGTTTATTGAGCAGTTCTCC. Translated: CASSHTGTGFIEQFS.

This clonotype was seen only a few times. The genes are TRBV28 and TRBJ2-6; D unclear. The germline V and J ends were trimmed by 3 bases and 2 bases, with 5 bases remaining between them. This CDR3 spans 14 amino acids. Germline V lookup: CDR1 MDHEN, CDR2 SYDVKM. The CDR3 loop is CASSLWAGANVLTF. The CDR3 DNA is TGTGCCAGCAGTTTGTGGGCTGGGGCCAACGTCCTGACTTTC.

V usage is TRBV28 and J usage is TRBJ2-2, with no clear D. This CDR3 comprises 15 residues. Germline values: CDR1 MDHEN, CDR2 SYDVKM. Trimming shortened V by 7 bases and J by 6 bases, and 18 bases separated the two germline ends. CDR3 sequence (DNA): TGTGCCAGCAAAAGGATCGTTTTAGGGTCCGGGGAGCTGTTTTTT. This translates into CASKRIVLGSGELFF.

This clonotype showed up many times. The V call is TRBV5-1, the J call TRBJ1-1; 12 bases fit TRBD1. Looked up from germline, CDR1 is SGHRS and CDR2 is YFSETQ. The CDR3 length is 16 residues. The junction had 7 bases not matched to a gene; V was cut back by 2 bases and J by 5 bases. This CDR3 is CASSFGTGGAGTEAFF. CDR3 DNA: TGCGCCAGCAGCTTCGGGACAGGGGGCGCGGGGACTGAAGCTTTCTTT.

With respect to this clonotype: The DNA is omitted, as the CDR3 cannot be located on it reliably, and the CDR3 follows TCRdb's listing. The chain joins TRBV9 to TRBJ2-7; TRBD2, as called in the table, went unchecked against the DNA. Germline values: CDR1 SGDLS, CDR2 YYNGEE. Inclusive of both ends, the CDR3 amounts to 17 amino acids. The CDR3 loop is CASSVGSGAAYSYERYF.

A remark on this clonotype: Relative to the germline gene, one junction end is altered; a read error may explain this. This chain links TRBV5-6 with TRBJ2-7, with TRBD1 as a possible D gene (6 bases). The germline V gene has CDR1 SGHDT and CDR2 YYEEEE. The CDR3 runs 13 residues. CDR3 bases: TGTGCCAGCAGCAGTGGGACAAACTACGGGCAGTACTTC. Amino acid sequence: CASSSGTNYGQYF.

This clonotype appeared once. Likely a read error: the CDR3 ends without its conserved phenylalanine or tryptophan. J is TRBJ2-2 and V is TRBV29-1, with TRBD2 identical over 13 bases. Germline V lookup: CDR1 SQVTM, CDR2 ANQGSEA. This CDR3 comprises 14 residues. The CDR3 region has the DNA TGCAGCGTGGGGACTAGCGGGAAAGCCGGAGAGCTGTTTCTT. This codes for CSVGTSGKAGELFL.

This clonotype was seen ten or more times. This chain connects TRBV11-2 to TRBJ2-1; D call uncertain. Germline-derived CDR1 and CDR2 are SGHAT and FQNNGV. Trimming cost V 4 bases and J 6 bases, with 25 bases left between them. CDR3 length: 18 residues. The CDR3 sequence is CASSSNTWSWAFGNEQFF. The CDR3 DNA follows: TGTGCCAGCAGCTCAAATACATGGTCGTGGGCGTTCGGCAATGAGCAGTTCTTC.

There are many counts of this clonotype. J is TRBJ2-7 and V is TRBV6-6; D gene ambiguous. Germline V gene sequence: CDR1 MNHNY, CDR2 SVGAGI (reference sequence). This CDR3 contains 14 residues. V lost 0 bases and J 2 bases, leaving 8 bases between the germline ends. In DNA form, the CDR3 reads TGTGCCAGCAGTTACTCTCCCGGAGCCTACGAGCAGTACTTC. This translates into CASSYSPGAYEQYF.

Note on this clonotype: Given a much more abundant clone one base away, this may be a read error. Lacking the conserved final phenylalanine or tryptophan, this CDR3 likely reflects a read error. The chain uses TRBV11-2 and TRBJ2-1; 9 positions match TRBD2. CDR3 length: 18 amino acids. Per germline, CDR1 SGHAT and CDR2 FQNNGV. With V trimmed by 3 bases and J by 0 bases, 9 bases remained unmatched. CDR3 protein: CASSLPGLAGSSYNEQFI. The CDR3, as DNA: TGTGCCAGCAGCTTGCCAGGGCTAGCGGGATCCTCCTACAATGAGCAGTTCATC.

V gene TRBV7-6 combines with J gene TRBJ1-1; weak D call: TRBD1 (5 bases). This CDR3 spans 16 amino acids. Germline CDR1 is SGHVS and CDR2 is FNYEAQ. The CDR3 spells CVRSLVRGRVNTEAFF. The CDR3 region has the DNA TGTGTCAGAAGCTTAGTGCGGGGCCGAGTGAACACTGAAGCTTTCTTT. Drawing the rest from reference TRBV7-6 and TRBJ1-1, the complete variable domain is GAGVSQSPRYKVTKRGQDVALRCDPISGHVSLYWYRQALGQGPEFLTYFNYEAQQDKSGLPNDRFSAERPEGSISTLTIQRTEQRDSAMYRCVRSLVRGRVNTEAFFGQGTRLTVV.

Many counts were recorded for this clonotype. The chain's CDR3 is CSASETSGRYNEQFF. The CDR3 nucleotides read TGCAGTGCTAGTGAGACTAGCGGGAGGTACAATGAGCAGTTCTTC. The chain links TRBV20-1 to TRBJ2-1; 13 bases align to TRBD2. V trimming: 3 bases; J trimming: 4 bases; junction bases outside the gene matches: 3. This CDR3 is 15 amino acids long. Germline-derived CDR1 and CDR2 are DFQATT and SNEGSKA (reference sequence).

This clonotype was picked up many times. This chain links TRBV5-1 with TRBJ1-2; 8 bases are shared with TRBD1. The V segment lost 4 bases and the J segment 5 bases; nucleotides outside the gene matches: 7. Per germline, CDR1 SGHRS and CDR2 YFSETQ. The CDR3 contains 14 residues. The CDR3 sequence: CASSNGQGKYGYTF. In nucleotides, the CDR3 is TGCGCCAGCAGCAATGGACAGGGAAAGTATGGCTACACCTTC.

V gene TRBV29-1 combines with J gene TRBJ2-7; 7 nucleotides match TRBD1. The CDR3 length is 14 residues. From germline, CDR1 is SQVTM and CDR2 ANQGSEA. Trimming took 5 bases from V and 5 from J; bases not matched to a gene: 12. The CDR3 loop is CSVKGRQGKDEQYF. The DNA of the CDR3 is TGCAGCGTTAAAGGCCGACAGGGTAAAGACGAGCAGTACTTC.

This clonotype was counted ten times or more. The rearrangement joins TRBV28 to TRBJ2-7; D unresolved. CDR3 size: 14 residues. Per germline, CDR1 MDHEN and CDR2 SYDVKM. V was cut by 7 bases and J by 0 bases, with 13 bases left in between. CDR3 nucleotide sequence: TGTGCCAGCACCCCGACATACCGCTCCTACGAGCAGTACTTC. This encodes CASTPTYRSYEQYF.

At least ten counts were recorded for this clonotype. This chain joins TRBV7-2 and TRBJ2-5; 11 bases line up with TRBD1. CDR1 and CDR2 from the germline V gene are SGHTA and FQGNSA. This CDR3 spans 17 amino acids. V was clipped by 5 bases and J by 5 bases; unmatched bases: 13. CDR3 region: CASSLNSGTGGLETQYF. CDR3 nucleotides: TGTGCCAGCAGCCTGAATTCCGGGACAGGGGGTTTGGAGACCCAGTACTTC.